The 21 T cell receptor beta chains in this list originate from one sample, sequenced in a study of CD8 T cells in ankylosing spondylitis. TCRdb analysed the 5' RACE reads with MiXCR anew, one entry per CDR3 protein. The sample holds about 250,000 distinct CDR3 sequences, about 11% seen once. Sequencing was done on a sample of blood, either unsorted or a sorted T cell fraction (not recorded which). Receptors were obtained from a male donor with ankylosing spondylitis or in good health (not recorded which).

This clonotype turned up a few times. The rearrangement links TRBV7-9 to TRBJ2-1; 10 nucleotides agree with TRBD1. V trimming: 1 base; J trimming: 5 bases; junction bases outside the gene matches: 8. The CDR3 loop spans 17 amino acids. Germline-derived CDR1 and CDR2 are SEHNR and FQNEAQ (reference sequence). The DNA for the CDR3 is TGTGCCAGCAGCTTAGGATTCCGGGACAGGGGAAACAATGAGCAGTTCTTC. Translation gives CASSLGFRDRGNNEQFF.

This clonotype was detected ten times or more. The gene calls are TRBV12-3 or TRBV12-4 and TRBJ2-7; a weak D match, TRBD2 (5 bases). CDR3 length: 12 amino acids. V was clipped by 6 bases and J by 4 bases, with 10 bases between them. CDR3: CASSPSGYEQYF. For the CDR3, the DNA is TGTGCCAGCAGCCCATCGGGATACGAGCAGTACTTC.

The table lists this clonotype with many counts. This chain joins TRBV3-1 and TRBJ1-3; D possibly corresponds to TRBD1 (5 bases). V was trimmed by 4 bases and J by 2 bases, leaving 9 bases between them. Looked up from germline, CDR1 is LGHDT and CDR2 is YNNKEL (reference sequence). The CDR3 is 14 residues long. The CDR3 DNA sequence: TGTGCCAGCAGCCTAGGGGCTCCTGGAAACACCATATATTTT. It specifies CASSLGAPGNTIYF.

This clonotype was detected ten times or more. The CDR3 region is CASSPVRGTGVTGELFF. As DNA, the CDR3 is TGCGCCAGCAGCCCGGTCAGGGGGACAGGGGTCACCGGGGAGCTGTTTTTT. J is TRBJ2-2 and V is TRBV5-1, with TRBD1 matching over 10 bases. Germline loops: CDR1 SGHRS, CDR2 YFSETQ. The CDR3 consists of 17 residues. Losses at the gene ends were 4 bases for V and 4 bases for J; bases not matched to a gene: 10.

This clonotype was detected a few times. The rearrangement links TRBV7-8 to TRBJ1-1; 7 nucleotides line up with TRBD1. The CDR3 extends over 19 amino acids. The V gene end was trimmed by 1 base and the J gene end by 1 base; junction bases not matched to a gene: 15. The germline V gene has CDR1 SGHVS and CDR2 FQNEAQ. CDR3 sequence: CASSLGGTGERSGNTEAFF. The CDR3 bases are TGTGCCAGCAGCTTAGGCGGTACAGGGGAGAGGAGTGGGAACACTGAAGCTTTCTTT.

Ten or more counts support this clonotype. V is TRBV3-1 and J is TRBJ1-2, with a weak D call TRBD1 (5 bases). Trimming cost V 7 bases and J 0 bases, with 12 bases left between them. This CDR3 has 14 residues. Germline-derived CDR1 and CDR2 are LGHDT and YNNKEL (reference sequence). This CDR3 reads CASTSAGSNYGYTF. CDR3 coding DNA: TGTGCCAGCACTTCGGCAGGGTCTAACTATGGCTACACCTTC.

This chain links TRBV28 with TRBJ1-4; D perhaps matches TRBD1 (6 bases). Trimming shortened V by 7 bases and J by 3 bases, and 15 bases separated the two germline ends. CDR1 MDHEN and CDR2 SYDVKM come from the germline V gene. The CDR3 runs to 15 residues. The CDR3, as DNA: TGTGCCAGCACCGAGAGGGGGTTACCTAATGAAAAACTGTTTTTT. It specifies CASTERGLPNEKLFF.

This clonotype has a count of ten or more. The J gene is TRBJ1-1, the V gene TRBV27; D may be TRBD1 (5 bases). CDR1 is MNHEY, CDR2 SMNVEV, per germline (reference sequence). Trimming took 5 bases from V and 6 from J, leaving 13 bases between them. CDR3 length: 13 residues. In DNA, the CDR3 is TGTGCCAGCAGTCCCCGCCAGGGAGCTGAAGCTTTCTTT. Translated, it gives CASSPRQGAEAFF.

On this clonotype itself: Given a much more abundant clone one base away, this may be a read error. The CDR3 here is CARIEQGNNYGYTF. Here the CDR3 DNA reads TGTGCCCGCATAGAACAGGGAAATAACTATGGCTACACCTTC. This chain uses TRBV6-1 with TRBJ1-2; perhaps TRBD1 as D (6 bases). The germline V gene encodes CDR1 MNHNS and CDR2 SASEGT. The V end was cut by 11 bases, the J end by 1 base, with 17 bases between. The CDR3 covers 14 residues.

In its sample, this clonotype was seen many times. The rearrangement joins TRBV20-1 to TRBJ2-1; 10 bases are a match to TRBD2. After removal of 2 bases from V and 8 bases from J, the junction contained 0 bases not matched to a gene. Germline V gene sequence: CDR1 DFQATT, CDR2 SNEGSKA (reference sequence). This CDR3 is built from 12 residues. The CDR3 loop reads CSARLAGDEQFF. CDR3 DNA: TGCAGTGCTAGACTAGCGGGGGATGAGCAGTTCTTC.

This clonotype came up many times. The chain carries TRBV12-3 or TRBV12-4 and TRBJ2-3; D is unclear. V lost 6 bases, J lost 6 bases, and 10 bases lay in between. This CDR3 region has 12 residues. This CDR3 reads CASSPLDDTQYF. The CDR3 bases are TGTGCCAGCAGCCCCCTCGACGATACGCAGTATTTT.

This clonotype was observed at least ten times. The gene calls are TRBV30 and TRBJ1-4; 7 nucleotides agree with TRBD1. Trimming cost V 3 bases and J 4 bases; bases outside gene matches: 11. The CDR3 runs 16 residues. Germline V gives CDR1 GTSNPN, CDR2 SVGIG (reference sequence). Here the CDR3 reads CAWRPRTGPSNEKLFF. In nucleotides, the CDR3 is TGTGCCTGGAGACCTCGGACAGGACCAAGTAATGAAAAACTGTTTTTT. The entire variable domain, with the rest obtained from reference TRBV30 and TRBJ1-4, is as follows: SQTIHQWPATLVQPVGSPLSLECTVEGTSNPNLYWYRQAAGRGLQLLFYSVGIGQISSEVPQNLSASRPQDRQFILSSKKLLLSDSGFYLCAWRPRTGPSNEKLFFGSGTQLSVL.

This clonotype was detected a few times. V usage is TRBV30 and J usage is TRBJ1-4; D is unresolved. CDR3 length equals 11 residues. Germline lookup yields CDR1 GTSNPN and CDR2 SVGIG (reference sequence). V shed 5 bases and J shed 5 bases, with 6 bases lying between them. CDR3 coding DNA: TGTGCCTGGGGCCCAAATGAAAAACTGTTTTTT. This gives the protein CAWGPNEKLFF.

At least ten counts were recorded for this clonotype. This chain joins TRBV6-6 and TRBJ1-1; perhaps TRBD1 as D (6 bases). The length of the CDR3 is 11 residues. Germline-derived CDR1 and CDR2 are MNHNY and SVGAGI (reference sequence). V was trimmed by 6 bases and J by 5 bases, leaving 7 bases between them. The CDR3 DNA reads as TGTGCCAGCAGAGGGGGAACTGAAGCTTTCTTT. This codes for CASRGGTEAFF.

Here the CDR3 reads CASSLGWGTSGYNEQFF. Here the CDR3 DNA reads TGTGCCAGCAGCTTGGGATGGGGGACTAGCGGCTACAATGAGCAGTTCTTC. J is TRBJ2-1 and V is TRBV5-6, with TRBD2 matching 11 bases. There are 17 residues in the CDR3. V shed 0 bases and J 3 bases; nucleotides not matched to a gene: 5. CDR1 is SGHDT, CDR2 YYEEEE, per germline.

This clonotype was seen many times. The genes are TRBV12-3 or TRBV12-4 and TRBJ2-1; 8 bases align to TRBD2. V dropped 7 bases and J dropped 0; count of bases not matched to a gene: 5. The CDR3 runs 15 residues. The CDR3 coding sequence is TGTGCCAGCATCATGGCGGGAGGCTCCTACAATGAGCAGTTCTTC. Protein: CASIMAGGSYNEQFF.

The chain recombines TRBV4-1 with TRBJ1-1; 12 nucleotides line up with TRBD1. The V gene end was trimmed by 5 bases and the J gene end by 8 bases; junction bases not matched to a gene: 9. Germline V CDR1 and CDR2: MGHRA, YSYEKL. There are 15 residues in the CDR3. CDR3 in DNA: TGCGCCAGCAGCGACCCCGGGACAGGGGGCCCCGAAGCTTTCTTT. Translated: CASSDPGTGGPEAFF.

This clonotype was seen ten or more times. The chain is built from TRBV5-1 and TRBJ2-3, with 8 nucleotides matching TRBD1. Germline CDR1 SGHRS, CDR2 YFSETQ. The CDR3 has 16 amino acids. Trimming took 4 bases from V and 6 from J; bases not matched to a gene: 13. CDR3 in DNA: TGCGCCAGCAGCCCGGAAGGGCAGGGGGCGTGGGATACGCAGTATTTT. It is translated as CASSPEGQGAWDTQYF.

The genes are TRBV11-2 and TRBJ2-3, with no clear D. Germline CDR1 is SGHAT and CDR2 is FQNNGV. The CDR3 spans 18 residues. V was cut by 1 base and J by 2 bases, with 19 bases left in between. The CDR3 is CASSLGVVTVKITDTQYF. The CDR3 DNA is TGTGCCAGCAGCTTAGGTGTGGTAACCGTCAAGATCACAGATACGCAGTATTTT.

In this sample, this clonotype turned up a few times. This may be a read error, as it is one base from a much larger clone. In DNA, the CDR3 is TGTACCAGCAGCCAACAACCTGGGGGGGGCTACAATGAGCAGTTCTTC. This encodes CTSSQQPGGGYNEQFF. The chain combines TRBV4-2 with TRBJ2-1; 7 nucleotides match TRBD2. CDR3 length: 16 amino acids. Germline loops: CDR1 LGHNA, CDR2 YNFKEQ.

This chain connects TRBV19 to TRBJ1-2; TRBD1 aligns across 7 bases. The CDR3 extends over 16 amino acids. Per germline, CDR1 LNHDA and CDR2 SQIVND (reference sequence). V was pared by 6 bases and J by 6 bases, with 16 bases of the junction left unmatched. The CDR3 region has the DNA TGTGCCAGTAGCGAGAAGGGGGCCCTAGCCTTGGATGGCTACACCTTC. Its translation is CASSEKGALALDGYTF.